The rows below give T cell receptor beta chains drawn from one sample of a study of blood T cell repertoires in COVID-19. Sequencing was performed with immunoSEQ multiplex PCR; in TCRdb, only in-frame clones are kept and a portion is missing. The sample has 210,000 or so clones, about 90% seen once. The material sequenced was peripheral blood. The receptors were gathered from a man aged 25 to 45 with COVID-19, enrolled during active disease. Both conserved end residues are part of each CDR3. A D gene is named only where the DNA matches it firmly. Clone sizes are given selectively: once, few, many, or a class where the clone is expanded.

d_gene,abundance,v_gene,j_gene,CDR3nt,CDR3aa
NA,NA,TRBV5-1,TRBJ2-7,TGCGCCAGCAGCCGAGGGTTTCGAAGCGAGCAGTACTTC,CASSRGFRSEQYF
TRBD1,NA,TRBV2,TRBJ1-5,TGTGCCAGCAGCGACAGGGGTAGCAATCAGCCCCAGCATTTT,CASSDRGSNQPQHF
TRBD2,once,TRBV7-6,TRBJ2-1,TGTGCCAGCAGCGCACAACCGGGACTAGCGGGAGTTGAGCAGTTCTTC,CASSAQPGLAGVEQFF
NA,NA,TRBV11-3,TRBJ1-1,TGTGCCAGCAGCTTAGGGGGGGATTACACTGAAGCTTTCTTT,CASSLGGDYTEAFF
NA,NA,TRBV10-3,TRBJ1-5,TGTGCCATCAGTGAGGCGAAAGCTCAGCCCCAGCATTTT,CAISEAKAQPQHF
TRBD1,NA,TRBV24-1,TRBJ1-2,TGTGCCACCAGTGATCGGGACAGCGGAATTGACTATGGCTACACCTTC,CATSDRDSGIDYGYTF
TRBD1,NA,TRBV4-1,TRBJ1-2,TGCGCCAGCAGCCAAGATTTGGACAGGGTAGCTAACTATGGCTACACCTTC,CASSQDLDRVANYGYTF
NA,NA,TRBV5-6,TRBJ2-3,TGTGCCAGCAGCGTGAACGGGGATCCAAGCACAGATACGCAGTATTTT,CASSVNGDPSTDTQYF
NA,NA,TRBV6-6,TRBJ1-1,TGTGCCAGCGAGTTACAAAGGGGGAGTGGAACTGAAGCTTTCTTT,CASELQRGSGTEAFF
NA,NA,TRBV2,TRBJ2-7,TGTGCCAGCAACGCGGAGTTCTACGAGCAGTACTTC,CASNAEFYEQYF
NA,once,TRBV7-2,TRBJ1-5,TGTGCCAGCAGCTTAGTACGGGGAGGGAGTCAGCCCCAGCATTTT,CASSLVRGGSQPQHF
TRBD1,NA,TRBV5-4,TRBJ1-1,TGTGCCAGCAGCTTAAAGGGGACAGGGGTGAGAAAAGCTTTCTTT,CASSLKGTGVRKAFF
NA,few,TRBV3-1/TRBV3-2,TRBJ1-5,TGTGCCAGCAGCCAAATACAGGGTGAGGATAGGATACGCAATCAGCCCCAGCATTTT,CASSQIQGEDRIRNQPQHF
TRBD1,NA,TRBV27,TRBJ1-6,TGTGCCAGCAGCCCACAGGGGAGCAATTCACCCCTCCACTTT,CASSPQGSNSPLHF
NA,NA,TRBV3-1/TRBV3-2,TRBJ2-2,TGTGCCAGCAGTCAGGAGTGGGGAGCGAACACCGGGGAGCTGTTTTTT,CASSQEWGANTGELFF
NA,NA,TRBV12-3/TRBV12-4,TRBJ2-1,TGTGCCAGCAGATGGGACATTTACAATGAGCAGTTCTTC,CASRWDIYNEQFF
TRBD1,once,TRBV9,TRBJ1-2,TGTGCCAGCAGCGCCATACGACAGGGGCCTGGTGGCTACACCTTC,CASSAIRQGPGGYTF
NA,NA,TRBV5-6,TRBJ1-2,TGTGCCAGCAGCTTGGGCGGGCGGCGGGGGTATGGCTACACCTTC,CASSLGGRRGYGYTF
NA,NA,TRBV10-3,TRBJ1-1,TGTGCCATCAGTGAGTCGGCCAGGTCGAACACTGAAGCTTTCTTT,CAISESARSNTEAFF
NA,NA,TRBV20-1,TRBJ2-1,TGCAGTGCTAATAGATTTAATGAGCAGTTCTTC,CSANRFNEQFF
TRBD1,NA,TRBV5-1,TRBJ1-1,TGCGCCAGCAGCAGACAGGGGGTCACTGAAGCTTTCTTT,CASSRQGVTEAFF
NA,NA,TRBV7-3,TRBJ1-1,TGTGCCAGCAGCTTATTAGGCGGGGCTGAAGCTTTCTTT,CASSLLGGAEAFF
TRBD1,NA,TRBV4-3,TRBJ1-4,TGCGCCAGCAGCCACCTGACAGGGGCGGATGAAAAACTGTTTTTT,CASSHLTGADEKLFF
NA,NA,TRBV7-3,TRBJ1-2,TGTGCCAGCAGCACCGAGGGGGGGAACCCCCAGGGGTACACCTTC,CASSTEGGNPQGYTF
TRBD1,few,TRBV7-6,TRBJ2-7,TGTGCCAGCAGCTTAGGGACAGGGTTCCACGAGCAGTACTTC,CASSLGTGFHEQYF
TRBD1,NA,TRBV7-9,TRBJ2-3,TGTGCCAGCAGCACCAACAGGGGAACGGAGGGCACAGATACGCAGTATTTT,CASSTNRGTEGTDTQYF
TRBD1,NA,TRBV28,TRBJ1-4,TGTGCCAGCAGTCCCGGACAGGCATCTAATGAAAAACTGTTTTTT,CASSPGQASNEKLFF
TRBD1,NA,TRBV4-2,TRBJ1-2,TGTGCCAGCAGCCAAGATAGGGGACAGGGCTATGGCTACACCTTC,CASSQDRGQGYGYTF
TRBD1,NA,TRBV19,TRBJ1-1,TGTGCCAGTAGCGTACAGGGGGCGAAGAGGACTGAAGCTTTCTTT,CASSVQGAKRTEAFF
TRBD1,NA,TRBV18,TRBJ2-2,TGTGCCAGCTCATCCGACAGGGTTGGCACCGGGGAGCTGTTTTTT,CASSSDRVGTGELFF
TRBD2,once,TRBV27,TRBJ2-1,TGTGCCAGCAGTTTAAAAGCGGGAGATTCCAATGAGCAGTTCTTC,CASSLKAGDSNEQFF
TRBD1,NA,TRBV24-1,TRBJ1-1,TGTGCCACCAGTGACCGGACAGGGACTGAAGCTTTCTTT,CATSDRTGTEAFF
TRBD1,NA,TRBV27,TRBJ1-2,TGTGCCAGCAGTCCCATGGGACAGGGTTATGGCTACACCTTC,CASSPMGQGYGYTF
TRBD1,few,TRBV7-9,TRBJ2-7,TGTGCCAGCAGCGGGGTGGGGACAGCCTTCTACGAGCAGTACTTC,CASSGVGTAFYEQYF
TRBD2,few,TRBV5-6,TRBJ2-1,TGTGCCAGCAGCGCCGGGAGGGACCCCTACAATGAGCAGTTCTTC,CASSAGRDPYNEQFF
TRBD1,NA,TRBV4-1,TRBJ1-2,TGCGCCAGCAGCCGATTGACAGGGCCGATCTATGGCTACACCTTC,CASSRLTGPIYGYTF
NA,NA,TRBV25-1,TRBJ1-4,TGTGCCAGCAGTGGAATTTCGGGACACCGTAATGAAAAACTGTTTTTT,CASSGISGHRNEKLFF
TRBD1,NA,TRBV9,TRBJ1-6,TGTGCCAGCAGCGTCCGGGACAGTAATTCACCCCTCCACTTT,CASSVRDSNSPLHF
TRBD2,NA,TRBV5-1,TRBJ2-7,TGCGCCAGCAGCTTGGAGGGACTAGCGGGAGGAGAAGAGTACTTC,CASSLEGLAGGEEYF
NA,NA,TRBV10-3,TRBJ2-2,TGTGCCATCAGCCCGGATGGGGGGGCGTATAACACCGGGGAGCTGTTTTTT,CAISPDGGAYNTGELFF
NA,NA,TRBV5-3,TRBJ2-7,TGTGCCAGAAGAGTAGTCGGCGCGGGGAGCTCCTACGAGCAGTACTTC,CARRVVGAGSSYEQYF
TRBD2,few,TRBV4-3,TRBJ2-6,TGCGCCAGCAGCCAAGAGTTAGGACTAGCGGGAGGCTCTGGGGCCAACGTCCTGACTTTC,CASSQELGLAGGSGANVLTF
TRBD1,NA,TRBV6-5,TRBJ1-2,TGTGCCAGCAGCCAATACGGGACAGGATCATATGGCTACACCTTC,CASSQYGTGSYGYTF
NA,NA,TRBV9,TRBJ1-3,TGTGCCAGCATGAGACAGCCCTCTGGAAACACCATATATTTT,CASMRQPSGNTIYF
NA,NA,TRBV24-1,TRBJ1-2,TGTGCCACCAGTGACCGGACTGGCTATGGCTACACCTTC,CATSDRTGYGYTF